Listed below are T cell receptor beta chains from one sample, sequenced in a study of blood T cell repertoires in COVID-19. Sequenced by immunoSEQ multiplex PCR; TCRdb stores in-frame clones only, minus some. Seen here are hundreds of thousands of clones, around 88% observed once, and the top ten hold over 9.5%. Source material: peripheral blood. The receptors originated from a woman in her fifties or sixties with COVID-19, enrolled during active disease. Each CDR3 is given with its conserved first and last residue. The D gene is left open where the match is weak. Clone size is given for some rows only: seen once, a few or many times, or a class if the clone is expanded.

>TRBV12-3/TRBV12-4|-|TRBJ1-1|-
CASSARGNTEAFF
TGTGCCAGCAGCGCCAGGGGTAACACTGAAGCTTTCTTT
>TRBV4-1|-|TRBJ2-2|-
CASSQDPRTGELFF
TGCGCCAGCAGCCAAGATCCCCGCACCGGGGAGCTGTTTTTT
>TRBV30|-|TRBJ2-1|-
CAWGLRDYNEQFF
TGTGCCTGGGGGCTCCGGGATTACAATGAGCAGTTCTTC
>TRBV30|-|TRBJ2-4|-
CAWNRGPYHIQYF
TGTGCCTGGAATCGTGGGCCTTACCATATTCAGTACTTC
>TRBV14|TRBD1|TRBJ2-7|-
CASSQGQGSFYEQYF
TGTGCCAGCAGCCAAGGACAGGGAAGCTTCTACGAGCAGTACTTC
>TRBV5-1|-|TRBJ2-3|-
CASSLKVSESTDTQYF
TGCGCCAGCAGCTTGAAGGTGTCGGAGAGCACAGATACGCAGTATTTT
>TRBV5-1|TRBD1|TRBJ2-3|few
CASSPGQNTDTQYF
TGCGCCAGCAGCCCGGGACAGAACACAGATACGCAGTATTTT
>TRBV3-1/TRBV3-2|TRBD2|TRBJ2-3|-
CASGPLAGSSTDTQYF
TGTGCCAGCGGGCCACTAGCGGGGTCTAGCACAGATACGCAGTATTTT
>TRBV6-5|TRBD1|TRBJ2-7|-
CASSSGQGVAYEQYF
TGTGCCAGCAGTTCGGGGCAGGGGGTAGCCTACGAGCAGTACTTC
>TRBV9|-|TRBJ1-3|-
CASSAATAGSGNTIYF
TGTGCCAGCAGCGCCGCGACAGCCGGCTCTGGAAACACCATATATTTT
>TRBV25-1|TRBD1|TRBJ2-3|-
CASSEWTGPSTDTQYF
TGTGCCAGCAGTGAATGGACAGGGCCCAGCACAGATACGCAGTATTTT
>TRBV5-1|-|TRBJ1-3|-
CASSLQGGVSSGNTIYF
TGCGCCAGCAGCTTGCAAGGCGGGGTCAGCTCTGGAAACACCATATATTTT
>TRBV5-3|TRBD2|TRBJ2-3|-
CARRSRTSRPDTQYF
TGTGCCAGAAGATCCAGGACTAGCCGTCCAGATACGCAGTATTTT
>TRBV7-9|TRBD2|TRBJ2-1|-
CASSSIRLAGGPLNEQFF
TGTGCCAGCAGCTCGATTCGACTAGCGGGGGGGCCCCTCAATGAGCAGTTCTTC
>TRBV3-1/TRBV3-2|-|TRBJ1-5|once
CASSLGGAQPQHF
TGTGCCAGCAGCCTAGGCGGGGCTCAGCCCCAGCATTTT
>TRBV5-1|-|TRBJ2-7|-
CASSSQGRNEQYF
TGCGCCAGCAGCTCACAGGGTAGGAACGAGCAGTACTTC
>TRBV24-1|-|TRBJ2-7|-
CATSVSARLYEQYF
TGTGCCACCAGTGTTTCGGCACGACTATACGAGCAGTACTTC
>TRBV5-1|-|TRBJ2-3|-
CASSSTSSTDTQYF
TGCGCCAGCAGCTCGACTAGTAGCACAGATACGCAGTATTTT
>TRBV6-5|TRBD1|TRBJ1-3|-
CASRTGALRRDTIYF
TGTGCCAGCAGGACAGGGGCCCTCCGTCGAGACACCATATATTTT
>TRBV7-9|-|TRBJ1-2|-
CASSLGGNDGYTF
TGTGCCAGCAGCTTAGGCGGGAATGATGGCTACACCTTC
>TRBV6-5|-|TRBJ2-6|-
CASSYPPGGANVLTF
TGTGCCAGCAGTTACCCCCCAGGCGGGGCCAACGTCCTGACTTTC
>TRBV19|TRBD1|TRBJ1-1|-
CASRPPGQGRNTEAFF
TGTGCCAGTAGGCCCCCCGGACAGGGGAGGAACACTGAAGCTTTCTTT
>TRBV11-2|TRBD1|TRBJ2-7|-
CASSSPTITGGENEQYF
TGTGCCAGCAGCTCGCCCACAATAACAGGGGGCGAGAACGAGCAGTACTTC
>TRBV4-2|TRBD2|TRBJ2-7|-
CASSPLGGGGYEQYF
TGTGCCAGCAGCCCCCTGGGCGGGGGAGGCTACGAGCAGTACTTC
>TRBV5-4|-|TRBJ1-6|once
CASSLRAVTGSPLHF
TGTGCCAGCAGCCTCAGGGCCGTGACAGGTTCACCCCTCCACTTT
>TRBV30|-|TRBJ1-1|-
CAWDFSGNTEAFF
TGTGCCTGGGATTTTTCGGGGAACACTGAAGCTTTCTTT
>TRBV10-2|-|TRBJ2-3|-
CASMYGGPTDTQYF
TGCGCCAGCATGTACGGGGGGCCCACAGATACGCAGTATTTT
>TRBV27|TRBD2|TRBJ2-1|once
CASGGGSSYNEQFF
TGTGCCAGCGGGGGAGGGAGCTCCTACAATGAGCAGTTCTTC
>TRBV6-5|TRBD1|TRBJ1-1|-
CASSWAGTGVNTEAFF
TGTGCCAGCAGTTGGGCCGGGACAGGGGTGAACACTGAAGCTTTCTTT
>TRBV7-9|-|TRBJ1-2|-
CASSLDPWGDGYTF
TGTGCCAGCAGCTTAGACCCCTGGGGAGATGGCTACACCTTC
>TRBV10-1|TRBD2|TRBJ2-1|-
CASSEKRGSSYNEQFF
TGCGCCAGCAGTGAAAAGCGGGGGAGCTCCTACAATGAGCAGTTCTTC
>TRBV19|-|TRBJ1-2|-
CASSIVPPENYGYTF
TGTGCCAGTAGTATAGTTCCGCCAGAAAACTATGGCTACACCTTC
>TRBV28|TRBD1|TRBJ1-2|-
CASSPYGQGRNYGYTF
TGTGCCAGCAGTCCCTACGGACAGGGGAGGAACTATGGCTACACCTTC
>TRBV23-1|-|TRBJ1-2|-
CASSQGRPRTEGYTF
TGCGCCAGCAGTCAGGGGAGACCCCGCACGGAAGGCTACACCTTC
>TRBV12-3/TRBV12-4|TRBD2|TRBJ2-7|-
CASRAGGYEQYF
TGTGCCAGCAGAGCGGGGGGCTACGAGCAGTACTTC
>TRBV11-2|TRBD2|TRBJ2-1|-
CASSLVRRGADNEQFF
TGTGCCAGCAGCTTAGTCCGGCGGGGGGCCGACAATGAGCAGTTCTTC
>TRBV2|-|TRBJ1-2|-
CASSDQGGYTF
TGTGCCAGCAGTGACCAGGGCGGCTACACCTTC
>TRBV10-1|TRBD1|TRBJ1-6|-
CASSESRTGNSPLHF
TGCGCCAGCAGTGAGTCGAGGACAGGGAACTCACCCCTCCACTTT
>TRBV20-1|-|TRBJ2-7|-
CSASILPQSSSYEQYF
TGCAGTGCTAGTATTCTTCCTCAGTCATCCTCCTACGAGCAGTACTTC
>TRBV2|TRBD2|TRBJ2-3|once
CASSVGWGLGTDTQYF
TGTGCCAGCAGTGTTGGGTGGGGACTAGGGACAGATACGCAGTATTTT
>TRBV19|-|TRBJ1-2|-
CASSAVPRVGYTF
TGTGCCAGTAGTGCGGTCCCCAGGGTTGGCTACACCTTC
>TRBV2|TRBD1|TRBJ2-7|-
CASSPGQGPPGEQYF
TGTGCCAGCAGTCCGGGACAGGGTCCCCCGGGCGAGCAGTACTTC
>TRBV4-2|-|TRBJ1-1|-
CASVSPWRGAKTEAFF
TGTGCCAGCGTGTCTCCCTGGCGGGGCGCAAAGACTGAAGCTTTCTTT
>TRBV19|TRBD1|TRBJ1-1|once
CASKAPGQGSTEAFF
TGTGCCAGTAAGGCACCGGGACAGGGGAGCACTGAAGCTTTCTTT
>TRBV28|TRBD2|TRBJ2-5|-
CASSPTSGGQETQYF
TGTGCCAGCAGCCCCACTAGCGGGGGCCAAGAGACCCAGTACTTC
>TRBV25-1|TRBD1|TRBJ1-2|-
CASSDAGQVTYGYTF
TGTGCCAGCAGTGATGCCGGACAGGTGACATATGGCTACACCTTC
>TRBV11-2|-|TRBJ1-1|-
CASSLVGRGSLHTEAFF
TGTGCCAGCAGCTTAGTGGGTAGGGGTTCCCTGCACACTGAAGCTTTCTTT
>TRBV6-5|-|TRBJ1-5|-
CASSSAPSGNQPQHF
TGTGCCAGCAGTTCCGCCCCGAGTGGCAATCAGCCCCAGCATTTT
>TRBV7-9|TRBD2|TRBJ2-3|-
CASSSGTTAITDTQYF
TGTGCCAGCAGCTCAGGGACTACAGCGATAACAGATACGCAGTATTTT
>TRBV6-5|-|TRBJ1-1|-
CASSLEGVNTEAFF
TGTGCCAGCAGTCTGGAAGGGGTGAACACTGAAGCTTTCTTT
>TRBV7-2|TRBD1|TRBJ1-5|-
CASSWVGTGRQPQHF
TGTGCCAGCAGCTGGGTCGGGACAGGTCGTCAGCCCCAGCATTTT
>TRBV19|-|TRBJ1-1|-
CASSIKNLRGTEAFF
TGTGCCAGTAGTATAAAGAATTTAAGGGGGACTGAAGCTTTCTTT
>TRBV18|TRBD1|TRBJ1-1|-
CASSPSGGNTEAFF
TGTGCCAGCTCACCCTCAGGGGGTAACACTGAAGCTTTCTTT